Below, 27 T cell receptor beta chains from the same sample are listed, as sequenced in a study of blood T cell repertoires in COVID-19. Assay: immunoSEQ multiplex PCR; the TCRdb copy retains only in-frame clones and omits some. This sample has about 440,000 clones, with roughly 89% found just once. The sequencing input was peripheral blood. These receptors originate from a woman in her 30s with acute or convalescent COVID-19.

This chain links TRBV13 with TRBJ2-1; 12 bases agree with TRBD2. Germline V lookup: CDR1 PRHDT, CDR2 FYEKMQ (reference sequence). V gave up 2 bases and J gave up 9 bases; unmatched junction bases: 5. CDR3 size: 15 residues. The CDR3 sequence: CASSLLAGGAGEQFF. As DNA, the CDR3 is TGTGCCAGCAGCTTACTAGCGGGGGGGGCTGGTGAGCAGTTCTTC.

This chain connects TRBV5-1 to TRBJ2-5; D unresolved. With 0 bases removed from V and 3 bases from J, the gap between germline ends came to 9 bases. The CDR3 is 14 amino acids. CDR1 and CDR2 from the germline V gene are SGHRS and YFSETQ. The CDR3 protein is CASSLARSKETQYF. DNA of the CDR3: TGCGCCAGCAGCTTGGCTCGCAGTAAAGAGACCCAGTACTTC. Complete variable domain (other parts from reference TRBV5-1 and TRBJ2-5): KAGVTQTPRYLIKTRGQQVTLSCSPISGHRSVSWYQQTPGQGLQFLFEYFSETQRNKGNFPGRFSGRQFSNSRSEMNVSTLELGDSALYLCASSLARSKETQYFGPGTRLLVL.

The chain links TRBV2 to TRBJ2-5, with 9 bases that match TRBD1. Germline V gene lookup returns CDR1 SNHLY and CDR2 FYNNEI. This CDR3 contains 14 residues. J lost 3 bases, V lost 6 bases, and 5 bases had no gene match. This chain's CDR3 is CASRYGTGKETQYF. CDR3 bases: TGTGCCAGCAGATACGGGACAGGGAAAGAGACCCAGTACTTC. The full variable domain, completed using reference TRBV2 and TRBJ2-5, is EPEVTQTPSHQVTQMGQEVILRCVPISNHLYFYWYRQILGQKVEFLVSFYNNEISEKSEIFDDQFSVERPDGSNFTLKIRSTKLEDSAMYFCASRYGTGKETQYFGPGTRLLVL.

The genes are TRBV19 and TRBJ2-1; weak D call: TRBD1 (6 bases). This CDR3 region has 16 residues. Trimming removed 5 bases from V and 6 bases from J, with 20 bases in between. CDR1 is LNHDA, CDR2 SQIVND, per germline (reference sequence). The DNA of the CDR3 is TGTGCCAGTAGTCCCCCCTATGGGCAGGGGAGCAATGAGCAGTTCTTC. Its translation: CASSPPYGQGSNEQFF.

The chain uses TRBV19 and TRBJ1-3; TRBD1 agrees at 10 bases. Per germline, CDR1 LNHDA and CDR2 SQIVND (reference sequence). Trimming removed 8 bases from V and 4 bases from J; junction bases left unmatched: 8. The CDR3 totals 15 residues. CDR3 sequence: CASARQGALGNTIYF. In DNA, the CDR3 is TGTGCCAGTGCGCGACAGGGGGCGCTCGGAAACACCATATATTTT.

The V gene is TRBV28, the J gene TRBJ1-2; D is possibly TRBD1 (5 bases). This CDR3 has 14 residues. Trimming stripped 6 bases from V and 3 bases from J, with 14 bases between. The germline gives CDR1 MDHEN, CDR2 SYDVKM. In DNA, the CDR3 is TGTGCCAGCAGCCTACTTAGACAGCACTATGGCTACACCTTC. Amino acid sequence: CASSLLRQHYGYTF.

As regards this clone: The junction does not match germline at one end; this may be a read error. V usage is TRBV7-9 and J usage is TRBJ2-3; the D is unclear. The CDR3 is 13 residues long. Germline loops: CDR1 SEHNR, CDR2 FQNEAQ (reference sequence). The CDR3 loop reads CASSSADTDTQYF. In DNA, the CDR3 is TGTGCCAGCAGTTCAGCCGACACAGACACGCAGTATTTT.

V and J are TRBV11-2 and TRBJ2-7, with D unclear. Germline CDR1 reads SGHAT; CDR2 reads FQNNGV. Between the trimmed V and J ends, which lost 5 bases and 6 bases, there was a span of 8 bases. The CDR3 length is 11 residues. CDR3 in amino acids: CASSRTFEQYF. Here the CDR3 DNA reads TGTGCCAGCAGCCGAACATTCGAGCAGTACTTC.

V and J are TRBV14 and TRBJ2-1; D might be TRBD2 (6 bases). The CDR3 spans 13 residues. CDR1 and CDR2 from the germline V gene are SGHDN and FVKESK. V lost 4 bases and J 5 bases, leaving 9 bases between the germline ends. In DNA, the CDR3 is TGTGCCAGCAGCCGGGACTTTAACAATGAGCAGTTCTTC. It translates to CASSRDFNNEQFF.

CDR3 bases: TGCGCCAGCAGCTTTCGAGGGGGAATGGACACTGAAGCTTTCTTT. Translated, it gives CASSFRGGMDTEAFF. The rearrangement joins TRBV5-1 to TRBJ1-1; weak D call: TRBD1 (6 bases). The CDR3 sequence is 15 residues long. Between the trimmed V and J ends, which lost 2 bases and 3 bases, there was a span of 14 bases. Germline V gives CDR1 SGHRS, CDR2 YFSETQ.

This chain connects TRBV27 to TRBJ1-4, with TRBD1 matching over 7 bases. The CDR3 extends over 15 amino acids. V gave up 2 bases and J gave up 5 bases; unmatched junction bases: 5. Germline CDR1 MNHEY, CDR2 SMNVEV (reference sequence). Written as DNA, the CDR3 is TGTGCCAGCAGTTTAATGGGACAGTCAAATGAAAAACTGTTTTTT. Protein sequence: CASSLMGQSNEKLFF.

This clone showed up just a few times. This chain connects TRBV6-2 or TRBV6-3 to TRBJ1-5; D remains unclear. The V end was cut by 0 bases, the J end by 2 bases, with 17 bases between. Per the germline V gene, CDR1 is MNHEY and CDR2 is SVGEGT. This CDR3 spans 18 amino acids. The CDR3 sequence is CASSYSIFFMGRNQPQHF. The CDR3 DNA reads as TGTGCCAGCAGTTACTCGATTTTCTTCATGGGCCGCAATCAGCCCCAGCATTTT.

The genes are TRBV6-5 and TRBJ2-7, with D hard to call. V dropped 6 bases and J dropped 2 bases, with 8 bases sitting between them. Germline V lookup: CDR1 MNHEY, CDR2 SVGAGI. The CDR3 loop spans 12 amino acids. The CDR3 coding sequence is TGTGCCAGCAGAGTAGCTGCCTACGAGCAGTACTTC. Residues: CASRVAAYEQYF.

V and J are TRBV7-9 and TRBJ1-2; TRBD1 aligns across 9 bases. Unmatched junction bases numbered 10, after V lost 6 bases and J lost 8 bases. Per germline, CDR1 SEHNR and CDR2 FQNEAQ (reference sequence). This CDR3 has 14 residues. The CDR3 region is CASRQGAIEGGYTF. CDR3 nucleotide sequence: TGTGCCAGCAGACAGGGGGCCATCGAGGGCGGCTACACCTTC.

CDR3 sequence reads: CASSYTLPGQGASVGYTF. The CDR3, as DNA: TGTGCCAGCAGTTACACGCTTCCGGGACAGGGGGCTTCGGTTGGCTACACCTTC. The V and J genes are TRBV6-2 or TRBV6-3 and TRBJ1-2; 12 nucleotides align to TRBD1. The CDR3 has 18 amino acids. The ends lost 2 bases at V and 7 bases at J; junction bases unmatched: 14. CDR1 MNHEY and CDR2 SVGEGT come from the germline V gene.

This chain links TRBV2 with TRBJ2-7; a possible D gene is TRBD1 (6 bases). The V and J ends lost 4 bases and 3 bases respectively, with 16 bases between them. The germline CDR1 and CDR2 sequences are SNHLY and FYNNEI. The length of the CDR3 is 15 residues. The CDR3 coding sequence is TGTGCCAGCAGTGTGACGGACAGCTCCCTCTACGAGCAGTACTTC. Residues: CASSVTDSSLYEQYF.

The genes are TRBV2 and TRBJ1-5, with 10 bases fitting TRBD1. Unmatched junction bases numbered 4, after V lost 2 bases and J lost 3 bases. From germline, CDR1 is SNHLY and CDR2 FYNNEI. The CDR3 covers 16 residues. CDR3 sequence reads: CASSERDRGINQPQHF. The DNA for the CDR3 is TGTGCCAGCAGTGAAAGGGACAGGGGAATCAATCAGCCCCAGCATTTT.

The chain uses TRBV4-2 and TRBJ1-1; D gene ambiguous. The CDR3 loop spans 15 amino acids. V lost 1 base and J 2 bases, leaving 11 bases between the germline ends. Germline V gene sequence: CDR1 LGHNA, CDR2 YNFKEQ. CDR3 region: CASSQGGKGNTEAFF. The CDR3 DNA reads TGTGCCAGCAGCCAAGGCGGGAAGGGAAACACTGAAGCTTTCTTT.

This clone was seen a single time. This chain uses TRBV13 with TRBJ2-5; 11 nucleotides match TRBD1. The ends lost 4 bases at V and 1 base at J; junction bases unmatched: 11. The CDR3 runs to 18 residues. In germline, CDR1 is PRHDT, CDR2 FYEKMQ (reference sequence). The CDR3 protein is CASSSRTGGVWGQETQYF. CDR3 DNA sequence: TGTGCCAGCAGCTCAAGGACAGGGGGCGTTTGGGGCCAAGAGACCCAGTACTTC.

V is TRBV7-2 and J is TRBJ2-3; 9 bases line up with TRBD2. The CDR3 has 15 residues. CDR1 is SGHTA and CDR2 is FQGNSA in the germline V gene. V dropped 1 base and J dropped 8; count of bases not matched to a gene: 7. The CDR3 loop reads CASSLVGGGDLTQYF. CDR3 bases: TGTGCCAGCAGCTTAGTGGGCGGGGGGGATCTTACGCAGTATTTT.

This clone was observed a few times. This chain links TRBV6-5 with TRBJ1-1; D gene unclear. CDR3 length: 15 amino acids. The V end lost 5 bases, the J end lost 4 bases, and 17 bases lay between the germline ends. CDR1 and CDR2 (germline): MNHEY, SVGAGI. CDR3 amino acids: CASSNTGVKATEAFF. The CDR3 DNA sequence: TGTGCCAGCAGTAACACCGGGGTAAAAGCCACTGAAGCTTTCTTT.

This clone is a singleton in its sample. The V and J genes are TRBV7-7 and TRBJ2-2; 7 bases align to TRBD2. The V gene's germline CDR1 is SSHAT and CDR2 FNYEAQ (reference sequence). The V gene end was trimmed by 5 bases and the J gene end by 5 bases; junction bases not matched to a gene: 17. This CDR3 comprises 18 residues. As DNA, the CDR3 is TGTGCCAGCAGCATACTTAAAAAGCGGGGATTGAAAACCGGGGAGCTGTTTTTT. Its protein product is CASSILKKRGLKTGELFF.

This chain links TRBV6-1 with TRBJ2-3, with 8 positions matching TRBD2. From germline, CDR1 is MNHNS and CDR2 SASEGT. The CDR3 consists of 17 residues. J was trimmed by 2 bases and V by 0 bases; bases with no gene match: 7. CDR3 protein: CASSEAWGGGPTDTQYF. Here the CDR3 DNA reads TGTGCCAGCAGTGAAGCGTGGGGCGGGGGGCCCACAGATACGCAGTATTTT.

The V gene is TRBV11-2, the J gene TRBJ2-7; 7 nucleotides line up with TRBD2. Trimming at V came to 3 bases and at J to 3 bases, leaving 2 bases not matched to a gene. CDR3 length: 13 residues. CDR1 is SGHAT and CDR2 is FQNNGV in the germline V gene. The CDR3 DNA sequence: TGTGCCAGCAGCTTGGGGACTATCTACGAGCAGTACTTC. Encoded protein: CASSLGTIYEQYF.

The chain recombines TRBV4-1 with TRBJ2-4; a possible D gene is TRBD2 (6 bases). CDR1 MGHRA and CDR2 YSYEKL come from the germline V gene. This CDR3 spans 16 amino acids. The germline V and J ends were trimmed by 0 bases and 6 bases, with 15 bases remaining between them. The DNA for the CDR3 is TGCGCCAGCAGCCAAGATGATGGGGGGAAAGGAAACATTCAGTACTTC. Its protein product is CASSQDDGGKGNIQYF.

The J gene is TRBJ2-2, the V gene TRBV5-4, with D perhaps matching TRBD1 (5 bases). V was trimmed by 3 bases and J by 5 bases, leaving 14 bases between them. The CDR3 length is 15 residues. Per germline, CDR1 SGHNT and CDR2 YYREEE (reference sequence). DNA of the CDR3: TGTGCCAGCAGCTGGGATCCCGCAGGGACCGGGGAGCTGTTTTTT. It codes for CASSWDPAGTGELFF.

The V and J genes are TRBV28 and TRBJ2-5; D is undetermined. Germline CDR1 and CDR2: MDHEN and SYDVKM. The germline V and J ends were trimmed by 5 bases and 4 bases, with 5 bases remaining between them. The CDR3 spans 11 residues. The CDR3 is CASSPSETQYF. The CDR3 nucleotides are TGTGCCAGCAGTCCTTCAGAGACCCAGTACTTC.